These 13 T cell receptor beta chains were all obtained from the same sample, sequenced in a study of T-cell reconstitution after alpha-beta-depleted transplantation in children. Unique molecular identifiers were used to barcode this TCRbeta library. In TCRdb, the PCR reads were re-called with MiXCR into one record per CDR3 protein. The profile shows around 580,000 distinct CDR3 sequences, 23% of them singletons. The sample in question was PBMCs, mostly from graft donor cells, obtained 360 days after TCRalphabeta/CD19-depleted stem cell transplant. The receptors originated from a boy in the first two years of life who had a stem cell transplant for acute myeloid leukemia, so the T cells may come from the graft donor.

This clonotype was counted between two and nine times. The J gene is TRBJ2-7, the V gene TRBV6-5, with D perhaps TRBD2 (5 bases). Trimming pared 1 base from V and 6 bases from J, leaving 13 bases between. CDR1 and CDR2 (germline): MNHEY, SVGAGI. The CDR3 runs 14 residues. The CDR3 region is CASSYLRERAEQYF. CDR3 DNA: TGTGCCAGCAGTTACTTACGTGAGAGGGCCGAGCAGTACTTC.

This clonotype showed up many times. The genes are TRBV18 and TRBJ2-1; possibly TRBD1 or TRBD2 for D (5 bases each). Trimming cost V 1 base and J 9 bases, with 19 bases left between them. This CDR3 is 16 amino acids long. Germline-derived CDR1 and CDR2 are KGHSH and LQKENI. As DNA, the CDR3 is TGTGCCAGCTCACCACAACCGGACCCACGGGGCCGTGAGCAGTTCTTC. This translates into CASSPQPDPRGREQFF. Full variable domain (outside the CDR3, taken from reference TRBV18 and TRBJ2-1): NAGVMQNPRHLVRRRGQEARLRCSPMKGHSHVYWYRQLPEEGLKFMVYLQKENIIDESGMPKERFSAEFPKEGPSILRIQQVVRGDSAAYFCASSPQPDPRGREQFFGPGTRLTVL.

This chain connects TRBV7-2 to TRBJ2-1; TRBD2 matches 8 bases. The length of the CDR3 is 16 residues. Losses at the gene ends were 1 base for V and 4 bases for J; bases not matched to a gene: 6. Germline values: CDR1 SGHTA, CDR2 FQGNSA. CDR3 DNA: TGTGCCAGCAGCTTAGGGTCAGCGGGGGTTTACAATGAGCAGTTCTTC. Residues: CASSLGSAGVYNEQFF.

J is TRBJ2-1 and V is TRBV12-3 or TRBV12-4; possibly TRBD1 or TRBD2 for D (5 bases each). The CDR3 has 12 amino acids. V lost 6 bases and J lost 12, with 15 bases in between. The CDR3 spells CASSSGTFGQFF. CDR3 nucleotides: TGTGCCAGCAGCTCCGGGACCTTCGGGCAGTTCTTC.

Ten or more counts support this clonotype. This chain uses TRBV29-1 with TRBJ2-5; D remains ambiguous. The length of the CDR3 is 10 residues. V was pared by 4 bases and J by 7 bases, with 7 bases between. Per germline, CDR1 SQVTM and CDR2 ANQGSEA. As DNA, the CDR3 is TGCAGCGTTGCTTCGGGGACCCAGTACTTC. Residues: CSVASGTQYF.

This rearrangement joins TRBV30 to TRBJ2-2; 12 bases agree with TRBD2. The germline CDR1 and CDR2 sequences are GTSNPN and SVGIG (reference sequence). This CDR3 has 17 residues. With 8 bases clipped from V and 0 bases from J, the junction kept 10 bases outside the gene matches. The CDR3 DNA sequence: TGTGCCGGACAGACTAGCGGGGGCCCTTCGAACACCGGGGAGCTGTTTTTT. Amino acids: CAGQTSGGPSNTGELFF.

The V gene is TRBV20-1, the J gene TRBJ2-7, with D perhaps assigned TRBD1 or TRBD2 (5 bases each). V lost 7 bases and J lost 2, with 18 bases in between. The CDR3 has 14 amino acids. Per germline, CDR1 DFQATT and CDR2 SNEGSKA (reference sequence). The CDR3 spells CSVLGTAKTYEQYV. CDR3 nucleotides: TGCAGTGTTCTAGGGACGGCAAAGACCTACGAGCAGTACGTC.

This clonotype was counted ten times or more. V and J are TRBV20-1 and TRBJ1-2; possible D gene TRBD1, 6 bases. The CDR3 is made up of 12 amino acids. CDR1 DFQATT and CDR2 SNEGSKA come from the germline V gene (reference sequence). The CDR3 region is CKSTWGPWGYTF. The CDR3 DNA is TGCAAGTCGACGTGGGGGCCTTGGGGCTACACCTTC.

This clonotype turned up a few times. The rearrangement joins TRBV20-1 to TRBJ2-3; 8 nucleotides align to TRBD1. The V gene end was trimmed by 4 bases and the J gene end by 0 bases; junction bases not matched to a gene: 12. This CDR3 is 17 amino acids long. CDR1 is DFQATT, CDR2 SNEGSKA, per germline (reference sequence). For the CDR3, the DNA is TGCAGTGCTAAACGCCTGACAGGGGTATCTAGCACAGATACGCAGTATTTT. Amino acid sequence: CSAKRLTGVSSTDTQYF.

This clonotype was found many times. The rearrangement joins TRBV20-1 to TRBJ2-7; D might be TRBD2 (5 bases). In germline, CDR1 is DFQATT, CDR2 SNEGSKA (reference sequence). Trimming removed 0 bases from V and 3 bases from J, with 18 bases in between. The CDR3 contains 16 residues. The CDR3 DNA reads TGCAGTGCTAGAGATCATTTAGGAGGTGGACTCTACGAGCAGTACTTC. The encoded protein is CSARDHLGGGLYEQYF.

This clonotype was counted ten times or more. The J gene is TRBJ2-3, the V gene TRBV7-9; the D is unclear. With 4 bases removed from V and 1 base from J, the gap between germline ends came to 12 bases. CDR3 length: 15 amino acids. Germline-derived CDR1 and CDR2 are SEHNR and FQNEAQ (reference sequence). The CDR3 sequence is CASSSGVWGTDTQYF. The CDR3 coding sequence is TGTGCCAGCAGCTCAGGCGTTTGGGGCACAGATACGCAGTATTTT.

In this sample, this clonotype turned up many times. This chain uses TRBV12-3 or TRBV12-4 with TRBJ2-6; no clear D. This CDR3 is 16 amino acids long. V was cut by 3 bases and J by 1 base, with 10 bases left in between. This CDR3 reads CASSFGRPSGANVLTF. The DNA for the CDR3 is TGTGCCAGCAGTTTCGGACGCCCTTCTGGGGCCAACGTCCTGACTTTC.

This CDR3 is CASSQDELNTQYF. The CDR3 bases are TGCGCCAGCAGCCAAGATGAGTTAAATACGCAGTATTTT. This chain uses TRBV4-1 with TRBJ2-3; D not resolved. Germline CDR1 and CDR2: MGHRA and YSYEKL. The V and J ends lost 0 bases and 7 bases respectively, with 8 bases between them. The CDR3 loop spans 13 amino acids.